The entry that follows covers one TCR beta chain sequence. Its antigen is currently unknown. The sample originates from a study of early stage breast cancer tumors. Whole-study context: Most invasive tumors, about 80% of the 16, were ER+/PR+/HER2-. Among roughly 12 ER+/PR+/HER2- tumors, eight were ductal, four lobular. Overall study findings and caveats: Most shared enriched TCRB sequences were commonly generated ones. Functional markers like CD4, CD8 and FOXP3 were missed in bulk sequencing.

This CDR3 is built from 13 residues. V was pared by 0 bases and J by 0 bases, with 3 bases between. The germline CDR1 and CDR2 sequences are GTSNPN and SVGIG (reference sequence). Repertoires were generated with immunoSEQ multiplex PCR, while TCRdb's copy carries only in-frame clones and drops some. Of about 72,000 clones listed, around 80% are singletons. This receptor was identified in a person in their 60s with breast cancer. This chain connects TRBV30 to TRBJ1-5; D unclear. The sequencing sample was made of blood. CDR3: CAWSVSSNQPQHF. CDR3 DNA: TGTGCCTGGAGTGTAAGTAGCAATCAGCCCCAGCATTTT.